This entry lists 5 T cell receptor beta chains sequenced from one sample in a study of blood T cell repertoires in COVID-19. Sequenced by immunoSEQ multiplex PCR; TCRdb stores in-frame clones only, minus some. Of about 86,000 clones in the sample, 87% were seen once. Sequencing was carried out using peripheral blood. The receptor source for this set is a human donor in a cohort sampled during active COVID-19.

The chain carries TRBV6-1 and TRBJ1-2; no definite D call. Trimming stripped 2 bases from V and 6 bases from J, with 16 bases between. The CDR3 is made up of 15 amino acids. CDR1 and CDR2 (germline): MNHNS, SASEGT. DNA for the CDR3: TGTGCCAGCAGTGAATTGGCAGCCGGCGGGAATGGCTACACCTTC. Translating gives CASSELAAGGNGYTF.

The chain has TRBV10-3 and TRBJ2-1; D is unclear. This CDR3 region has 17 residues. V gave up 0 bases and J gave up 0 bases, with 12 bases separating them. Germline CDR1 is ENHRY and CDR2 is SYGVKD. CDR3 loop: CAISESRSSYSYNEQFF. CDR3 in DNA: TGTGCCATCAGTGAGTCGAGGAGCAGCTACTCCTACAATGAGCAGTTCTTC.

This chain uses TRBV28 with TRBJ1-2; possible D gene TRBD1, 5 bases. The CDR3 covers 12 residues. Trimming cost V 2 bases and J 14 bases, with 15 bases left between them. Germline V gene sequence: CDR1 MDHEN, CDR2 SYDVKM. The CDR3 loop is CASSLGLGAQTF. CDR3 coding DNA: TGTGCCAGCAGTTTAGGACTAGGGGCTCAAACCTTC.

The CDR3 sequence: CASSQDEVAGGELFF. CDR3 in DNA: TGTGCCAGCAGCCAAGATGAGGTAGCGGGCGGGGAGCTGTTTTTT. The chain has TRBV3-1 (or the pseudogene TRBV3-2) and TRBJ2-2, with 7 bases lining up with TRBD2. The V and J ends lost 0 bases and 7 bases, in that order; junction bases with no gene match: 5. The length of the CDR3 is 15 residues. Germline V lookup: CDR1 LGHDT, CDR2 YNNKEL (reference sequence).

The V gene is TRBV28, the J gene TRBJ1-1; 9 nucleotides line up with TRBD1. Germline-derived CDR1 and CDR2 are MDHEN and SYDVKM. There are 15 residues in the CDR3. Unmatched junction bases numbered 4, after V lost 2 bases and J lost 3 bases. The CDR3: CASSLPTGGYTEAFF. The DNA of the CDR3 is TGTGCCAGCAGTTTACCGACAGGGGGTTACACTGAAGCTTTCTTT.